Below are 7 T cell receptor beta chains sequenced from a single sample in a study of blood T cell repertoires in COVID-19. The data were produced by immunoSEQ multiplex PCR, yet TCRdb's version contains in-frame clones alone and is incomplete. The table lists just over 250,000 clones, around nine tenths of them singletons. The sample taken for sequencing was peripheral blood. The receptor set was obtained from a middle-aged man who had recovered from COVID-19.

The CDR3 DNA sequence: TGTGCCAGCACCGTCGGCAGGGGGCTGACTGGCTACACCTTC. Translated, it gives CASTVGRGLTGYTF. The rearrangement links TRBV6-5 to TRBJ1-2, with 8 bases fitting TRBD1. J lost 7 bases, V lost 7 bases, and 11 bases had no gene match. This CDR3 has 14 amino acids. Per germline, CDR1 MNHEY and CDR2 SVGAGI.

CDR3 bases: TGTGCCAGCAGCCAAGATTCGAGACAGTTCTTT. The encoded protein is CASSQDSRQFF. The V and J genes are TRBV3-1 (or the pseudogene TRBV3-2) and TRBJ1-1; TRBD1 might be the D (5 bases). Germline V CDR1 and CDR2: LGHDT, YNNKEL (reference sequence). The V end lost 0 bases, the J end lost 14 bases, and 10 bases lay between the germline ends. The CDR3 totals 11 residues.

The chain uses TRBV9 and TRBJ1-1, with D possibly matching TRBD1 (5 bases). Germline CDR1 and CDR2: SGDLS and YYNGEE. CDR3 length: 14 residues. V was pared by 0 bases and J by 6 bases, with 12 bases between. As DNA, the CDR3 is TGTGCCAGCAGCGTAGTTAGTCAGGGCGCTGAAGCTTTCTTT. Amino acid sequence: CASSVVSQGAEAFF.

This sequence joins TRBV9 and TRBJ1-1; D unresolved. V lost 2 bases and J lost 1, with 15 bases in between. The CDR3 runs 16 residues. Germline CDR1 and CDR2: SGDLS and YYNGEE. The CDR3 nucleotides are TGTGCCAGCAGCGTCGGTCCGAACGCTCCGAACACTGAAGCTTTCTTT. Protein product: CASSVGPNAPNTEAFF.

The J gene is TRBJ2-5, the V gene TRBV5-1, with D possibly TRBD2 on 6 matching bases. This CDR3 spans 15 amino acids. The germline V and J ends were trimmed by 2 bases and 6 bases, with 17 bases remaining between them. Germline CDR1 reads SGHRS; CDR2 reads YFSETQ. The CDR3 DNA sequence: TGCGCCAGCAGCTTTGAGGGGCTCGGGGGAAAGACCCAGTACTTC. Its protein product is CASSFEGLGGKTQYF.

This chain connects TRBV4-2 to TRBJ2-5, with a weak D call TRBD2 (5 bases). The germline V gene encodes CDR1 LGHNA and CDR2 YNFKEQ. Between the trimmed V and J ends, which lost 0 bases and 5 bases, there was a span of 10 bases. The CDR3 has 14 amino acids. The CDR3 DNA follows: TGTGCCAGCAGCCAAGATGCAGGCGGGGAGACCCAGTACTTC. Its translation: CASSQDAGGETQYF.

The chain has TRBV6-1 and TRBJ2-1, with 7 bases lining up with TRBD1. Germline V gene data show CDR1 as MNHNS and CDR2 as SASEGT. This CDR3 is built from 14 residues. Trimming at V came to 3 bases and at J to 8 bases, leaving 7 bases not matched to a gene. This chain's CDR3 is CASSETQGGDEQFF. The CDR3 coding sequence is TGTGCCAGCAGTGAGACCCAAGGGGGCGATGAGCAGTTCTTC.